The present TCR beta chain was sequenced within a study of blood T cell repertoires in COVID-19. This clone was detected once. The method was immunoSEQ multiplex PCR; TCRdb's version includes in-frame clones alone and lacks a portion of them. The sample includes around 140,000 clones, approximately 80% seen only once; the top ten take approximately 6%. The V segment lost 3 bases and the J segment 3 bases; nucleotides outside the gene matches: 0. The germline V gene has CDR1 SGHRS and CDR2 YFSETQ. The CDR3 contains 15 residues. This TCR was recovered from a woman between 50 and 59 years old who had recovered from COVID-19. Sequencing input: PBMCs or T cells enriched from blood (not recorded which). The V call is TRBV5-1, the J call TRBJ2-2; the match to TRBD2 covers 12 bases. In DNA form, the CDR3 reads TGCGCCAGCAGCTGGACTAGCGGGGACACCGGGGAGCTGTTTTTT. Protein product: CASSWTSGDTGELFF.